These T cell receptor beta chains were read from a single sample in a study of CD8 T cells in Susac syndrome. TCRdb reprocessed the immunoSEQ multiplex PCR reads with MiXCR, giving one entry per CDR3 protein. The sample lists around 160,000 distinct CDR3 sequences, just under 95% occurring once. Sequenced sample: CD4+ T cells from PBMCs. The receptors derive from a human donor in good health. The CDR3 runs from the conserved cysteine through the conserved F or W. A D gene is named only where the DNA matches it firmly. Clone size is shown for a subset of rows, as once, few, many or a class of expanded clone.

d_call	clone_size	v_call	j_call	cdr3_aa	cdr3_nt
NA	NA	TRBV10-3	TRBJ2-5	CAITAGPEETQYF	TGTGCCATCACTGCAGGCCCCGAAGAGACCCAGTACTTC
TRBD2	NA	TRBV9	TRBJ2-5	CASSAFSGGSETQYF	TGTGCCAGCAGCGCGTTTAGCGGGGGCTCGGAGACCCAGTACTTC
NA	NA	TRBV19	TRBJ1-4	CASTPGPRGEKLFF	TGTGCCAGTACCCCGGGGCCTCGGGGTGAAAAACTGTTTTTT
TRBD2	NA	TRBV14	TRBJ2-1	CASSPSSGDYNEQFF	TGTGCCAGCAGCCCGAGTAGCGGGGATTACAATGAGCAGTTCTTC
TRBD1	NA	TRBV19	TRBJ1-1	CASISDRDREAFF	TGTGCCAGTATTTCGGACAGGGACCGTGAAGCTTTCTTT
TRBD2	NA	TRBV4-1	TRBJ2-7	CAGSQGGSGGSYEQYF	TGCGCCGGCAGCCAAGGGGGTAGCGGGGGTTCCTACGAGCAGTACTTC
TRBD2	NA	TRBV29-1	TRBJ2-3	CSVGVAGSTDTQYF	TGCAGCGTTGGAGTAGCGGGTAGCACAGATACGCAGTATTTT
TRBD2	NA	TRBV7-9	TRBJ2-1	CASSYGTSINEQFF	TGTGCCAGCAGCTACGGGACTAGCATCAATGAGCAGTTCTTC
TRBD1	NA	TRBV4-2	TRBJ1-6	CASSRDREPYNSPLHF	TGTGCCAGCAGCCGGGACAGGGAGCCCTATAATTCACCCCTCCACTTT
NA	NA	TRBV12-3/TRBV12-4	TRBJ1-1	CASSSAPRENTEAFF	TGTGCCAGCAGTTCTGCCCCCAGGGAGAACACTGAAGCTTTCTTT
TRBD1	NA	TRBV20-1	TRBJ1-5	CSARETGPNQPQHF	TGCAGTGCTAGAGAGACAGGGCCTAATCAGCCCCAGCATTTT
NA	once	TRBV7-2	TRBJ2-7	CASSRDRFGEQYF	TGTGCCAGCAGCAGGGACCGCTTCGGCGAGCAGTACTTC
NA	NA	TRBV20-1	TRBJ1-2	CSAGTPASGYTF	TGCAGTGCTGGGACCCCCGCCAGCGGCTACACCTTC
TRBD1	NA	TRBV20-1	TRBJ1-1	CSARSIQGKDTEAFF	TGCAGTGCCCGATCGATACAGGGGAAGGACACTGAAGCTTTCTTT
NA	NA	TRBV2	TRBJ1-1	CASSEALANTEAFF	TGTGCCAGCAGTGAAGCACTTGCGAACACTGAAGCTTTCTTT
NA	once	TRBV29-1	TRBJ2-5	CSVVMWSQETQYF	TGCAGCGTTGTAATGTGGTCTCAAGAGACCCAGTACTTC
NA	once	TRBV2	TRBJ1-2	CASSVDRIYGYTF	TGTGCCAGCAGTGTTGACAGGATCTATGGCTACACCTTC
NA	NA	TRBV2	TRBJ1-2	CASSVQGVDYGYTF	TGTGCCAGCAGTGTTCAGGGCGTCGACTATGGCTACACCTTC